Given below is one T cell receptor beta chain in context. This CDR3 has 13 amino acids. V shed 0 bases and J shed 1 base, with 4 bases lying between them. CDR1 and CDR2 from the germline V gene are GTSNPN and SVGIG (reference sequence). These data come from a study of Tregs in tolerant kidney transplant recipients. Clones were read by immunoSEQ multiplex PCR, and TCRdb kept only the in-frame ones, dropping some. This sample has about 240,000 clones, with 84% found just once. Material for sequencing was CD4+ T cells from blood. The rearrangement uses TRBV30 and TRBJ2-4, with unresolved D. This receptor was obtained from a human donor in good health. Here the CDR3 reads CAWSVLAKNIQYF. The CDR3 nucleotides read TGTGCCTGGAGTGTACTCGCCAAAAACATTCAGTACTTC.